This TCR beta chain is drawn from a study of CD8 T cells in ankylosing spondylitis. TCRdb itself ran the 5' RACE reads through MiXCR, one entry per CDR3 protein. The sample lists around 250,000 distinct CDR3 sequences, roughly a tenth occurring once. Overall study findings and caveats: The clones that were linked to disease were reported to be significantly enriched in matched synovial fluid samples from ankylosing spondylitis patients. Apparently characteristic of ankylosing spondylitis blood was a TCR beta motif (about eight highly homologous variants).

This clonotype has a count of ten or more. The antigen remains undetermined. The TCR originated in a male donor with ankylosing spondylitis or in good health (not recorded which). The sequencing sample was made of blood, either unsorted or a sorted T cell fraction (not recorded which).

Here the CDR3 DNA reads TGCGCCAGCAGCACGGGACAGGGCTACAATGAGCAGTTCTTC. Protein sequence: CASSTGQGYNEQFF. The chain couples TRBV5-1 to TRBJ2-1; 9 bases line up with TRBD1. CDR3 length: 14 residues. The junction had 2 bases not matched to a gene; V was cut back by 4 bases and J by 3 bases. CDR1 and CDR2 (germline): SGHRS, YFSETQ.